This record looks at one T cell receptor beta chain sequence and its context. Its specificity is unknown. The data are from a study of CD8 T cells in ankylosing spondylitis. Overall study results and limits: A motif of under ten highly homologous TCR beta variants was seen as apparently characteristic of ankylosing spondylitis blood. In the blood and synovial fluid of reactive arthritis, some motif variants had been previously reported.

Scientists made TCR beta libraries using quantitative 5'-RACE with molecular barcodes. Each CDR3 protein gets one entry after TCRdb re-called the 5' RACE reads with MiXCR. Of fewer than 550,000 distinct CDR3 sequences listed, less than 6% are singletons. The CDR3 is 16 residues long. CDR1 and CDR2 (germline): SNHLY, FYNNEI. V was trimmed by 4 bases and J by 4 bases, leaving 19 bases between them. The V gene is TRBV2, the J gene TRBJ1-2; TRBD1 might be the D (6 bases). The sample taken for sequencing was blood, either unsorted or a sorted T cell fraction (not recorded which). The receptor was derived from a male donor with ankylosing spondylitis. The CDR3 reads CASSGLPGQNGYGYTF. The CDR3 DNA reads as TGTGCCAGCAGTGGACTTCCTGGACAGAACGGCTATGGCTACACCTTC.